What follows are 2 T cell receptor beta chains derived from one specimen sequenced in a study of T cell repertoires in cytomegalovirus infection. TCRdb processed the reads anew with MiXCR; each CDR3 protein has one entry. The table shows under 450,000 distinct CDR3 sequences, with about 32% occurring only once. These receptors have no identified antigens. Sequences were derived from cultured PBMCs, sampled from culture after CMV antigen stimulation. Receptors were obtained from a human donor in good health (CMV status not recorded). Some clones in this sample may be carry-over from other donors' samples.

This clonotype occurred a few times. The V and J genes are TRBV7-9 and TRBJ2-1; unclear D gene. The V end was cut by 6 bases, the J end by 7 bases, with 10 bases between. Germline V gene data show CDR1 as SEHNR and CDR2 as FQNEAQ (reference sequence). CDR3 size: 12 residues. The CDR3 is CASSPLPNEQFF. In nucleotides, the CDR3 is TGTGCCAGCAGTCCCCTGCCGAATGAGCAGTTCTTC. Complete variable domain (other parts from reference TRBV7-9 and TRBJ2-1): DTGVSQNPRHKITKRGQNVTFRCDPISEHNRLYWYRQTLGQGPEFLTYFQNEAQLEKSRLLSDRFSAERPKGSFSTLEIQRTEQGDSAMYLCASSPLPNEQFFGPGTRLTVL.

The chain links TRBV4-1 to TRBJ2-6; tentative D call: TRBD2 (6 bases). Germline CDR1 is MGHRA and CDR2 is YSYEKL. The CDR3 length is 15 residues. Trimming shortened V by 1 base and J by 3 bases, and 7 bases separated the two germline ends. The CDR3 loop reads CASSQVGGGANVLTF. The CDR3, as DNA: TGCGCCAGCAGCCAAGTGGGAGGTGGGGCCAACGTCCTGACTTTC.